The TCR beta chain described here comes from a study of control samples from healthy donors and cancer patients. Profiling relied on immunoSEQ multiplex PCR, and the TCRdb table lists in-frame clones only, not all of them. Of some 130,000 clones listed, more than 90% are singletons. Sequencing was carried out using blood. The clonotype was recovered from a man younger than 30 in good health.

CDR3 sequence (DNA): TGTGCCACCAGCCAAGGACAGAAGGGCTACACCTTC. It encodes CATSQGQKGYTF. The genes are TRBV15 and TRBJ1-2; D might be TRBD1 (6 bases). The CDR3 sequence is 12 residues long. In germline, CDR1 is LNHNV, CDR2 YYDKDF (reference sequence). With 5 bases removed from V and 8 bases from J, the gap between germline ends came to 12 bases.